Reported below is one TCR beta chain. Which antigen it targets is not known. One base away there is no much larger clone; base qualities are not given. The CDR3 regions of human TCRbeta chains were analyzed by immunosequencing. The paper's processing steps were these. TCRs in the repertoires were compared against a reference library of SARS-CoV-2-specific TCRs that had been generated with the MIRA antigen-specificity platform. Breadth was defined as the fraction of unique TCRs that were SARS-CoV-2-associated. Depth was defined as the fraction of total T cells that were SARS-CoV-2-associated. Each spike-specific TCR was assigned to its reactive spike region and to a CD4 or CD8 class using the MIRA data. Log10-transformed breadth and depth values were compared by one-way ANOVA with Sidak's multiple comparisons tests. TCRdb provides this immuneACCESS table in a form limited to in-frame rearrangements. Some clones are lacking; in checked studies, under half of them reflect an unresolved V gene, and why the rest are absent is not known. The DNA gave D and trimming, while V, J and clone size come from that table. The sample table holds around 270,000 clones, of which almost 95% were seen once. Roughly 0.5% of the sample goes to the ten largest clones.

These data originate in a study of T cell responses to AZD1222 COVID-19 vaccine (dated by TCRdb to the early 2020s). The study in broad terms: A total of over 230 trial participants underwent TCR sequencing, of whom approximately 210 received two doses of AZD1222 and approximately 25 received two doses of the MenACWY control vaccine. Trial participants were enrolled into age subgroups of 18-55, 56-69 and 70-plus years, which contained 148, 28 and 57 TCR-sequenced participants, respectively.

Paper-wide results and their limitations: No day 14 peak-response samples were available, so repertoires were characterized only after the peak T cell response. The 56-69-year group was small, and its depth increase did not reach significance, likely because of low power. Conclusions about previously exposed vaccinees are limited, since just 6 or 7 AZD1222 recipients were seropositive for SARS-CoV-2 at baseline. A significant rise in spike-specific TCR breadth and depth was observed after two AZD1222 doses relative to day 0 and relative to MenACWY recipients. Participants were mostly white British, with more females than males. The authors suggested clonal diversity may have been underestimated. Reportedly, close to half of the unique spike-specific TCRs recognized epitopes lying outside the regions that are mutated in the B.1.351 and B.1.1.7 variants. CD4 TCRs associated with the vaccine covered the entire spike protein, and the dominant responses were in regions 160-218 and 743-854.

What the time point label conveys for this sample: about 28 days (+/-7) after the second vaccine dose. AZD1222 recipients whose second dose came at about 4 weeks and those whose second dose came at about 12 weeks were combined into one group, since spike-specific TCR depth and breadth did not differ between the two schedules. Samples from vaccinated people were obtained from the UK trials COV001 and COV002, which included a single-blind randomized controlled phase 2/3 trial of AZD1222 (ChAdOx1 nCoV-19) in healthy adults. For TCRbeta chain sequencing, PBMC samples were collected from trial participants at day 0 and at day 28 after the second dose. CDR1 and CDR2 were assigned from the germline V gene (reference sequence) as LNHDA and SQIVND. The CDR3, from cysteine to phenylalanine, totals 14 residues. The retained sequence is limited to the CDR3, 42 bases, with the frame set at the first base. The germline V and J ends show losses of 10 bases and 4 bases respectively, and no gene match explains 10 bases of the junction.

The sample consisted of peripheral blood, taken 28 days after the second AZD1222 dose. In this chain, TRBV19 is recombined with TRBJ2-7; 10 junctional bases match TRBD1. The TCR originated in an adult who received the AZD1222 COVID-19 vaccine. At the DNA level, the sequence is TGTGCCACTATACCGGGACAGGGGTCGTACGAGCAGTACTTC. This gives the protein CATIPGQGSYEQYF.